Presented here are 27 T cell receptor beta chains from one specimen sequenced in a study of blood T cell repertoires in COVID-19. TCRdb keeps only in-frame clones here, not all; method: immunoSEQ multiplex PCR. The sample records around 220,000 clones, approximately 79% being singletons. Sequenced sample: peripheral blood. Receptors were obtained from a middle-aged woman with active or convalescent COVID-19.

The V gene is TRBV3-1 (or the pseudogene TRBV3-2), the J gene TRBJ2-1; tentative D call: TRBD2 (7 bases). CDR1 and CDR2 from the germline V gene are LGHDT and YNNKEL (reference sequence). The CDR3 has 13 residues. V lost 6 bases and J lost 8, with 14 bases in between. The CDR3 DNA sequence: TGTGCCAGCAGTGTGGGCGGGGGCGATGAGCAGTTCTTC. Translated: CASSVGGGDEQFF.

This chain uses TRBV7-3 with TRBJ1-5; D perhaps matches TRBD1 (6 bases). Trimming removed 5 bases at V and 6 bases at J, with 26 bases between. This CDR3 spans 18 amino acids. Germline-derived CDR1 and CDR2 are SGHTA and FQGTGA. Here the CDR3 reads CASSTKGGGKPRGQPQHF. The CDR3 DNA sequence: TGTGCCAGCAGCACGAAAGGGGGTGGGAAACCCCGGGGTCAGCCCCAGCATTTT.

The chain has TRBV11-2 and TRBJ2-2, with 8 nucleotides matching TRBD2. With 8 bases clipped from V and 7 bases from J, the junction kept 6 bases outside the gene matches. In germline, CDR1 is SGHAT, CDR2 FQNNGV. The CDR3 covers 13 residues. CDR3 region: CASRRGGSGELFF. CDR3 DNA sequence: TGTGCCAGCCGTCGGGGGGGTAGCGGGGAGCTGTTTTTT.

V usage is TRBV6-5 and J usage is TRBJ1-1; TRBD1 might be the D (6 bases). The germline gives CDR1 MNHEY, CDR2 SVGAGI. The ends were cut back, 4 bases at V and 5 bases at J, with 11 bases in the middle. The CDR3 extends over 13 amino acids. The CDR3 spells CASSFSGDTEAFF. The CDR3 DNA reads TGTGCCAGCAGTTTCTCAGGGGATACTGAAGCTTTCTTT.

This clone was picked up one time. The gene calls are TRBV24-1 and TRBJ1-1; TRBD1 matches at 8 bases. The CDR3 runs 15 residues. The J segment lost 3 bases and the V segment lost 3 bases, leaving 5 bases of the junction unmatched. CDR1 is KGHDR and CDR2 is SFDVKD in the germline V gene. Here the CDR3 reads CATSDDGQGYTEAFF. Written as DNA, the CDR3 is TGTGCCACCAGTGATGACGGACAGGGCTACACTGAAGCTTTCTTT.

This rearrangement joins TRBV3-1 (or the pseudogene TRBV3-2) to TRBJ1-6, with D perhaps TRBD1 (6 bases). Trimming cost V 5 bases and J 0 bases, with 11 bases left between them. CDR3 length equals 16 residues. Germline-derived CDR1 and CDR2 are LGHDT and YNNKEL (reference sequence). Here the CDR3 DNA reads TGTGCCAGCAGCGTCCAGGGGAGCTCCTATAATTCACCCCTCCACTTT. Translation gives CASSVQGSSYNSPLHF.

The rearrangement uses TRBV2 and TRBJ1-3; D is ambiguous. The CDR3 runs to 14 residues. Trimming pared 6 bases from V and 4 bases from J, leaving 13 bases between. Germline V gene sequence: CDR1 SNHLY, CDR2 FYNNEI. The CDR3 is CASREGAGGNTIYF. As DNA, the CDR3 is TGTGCCAGCAGAGAGGGCGCCGGCGGAAACACCATATATTTT.

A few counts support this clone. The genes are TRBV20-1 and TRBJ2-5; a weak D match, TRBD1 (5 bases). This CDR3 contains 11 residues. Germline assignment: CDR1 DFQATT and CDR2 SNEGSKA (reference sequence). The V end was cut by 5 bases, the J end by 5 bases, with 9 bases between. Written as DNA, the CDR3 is TGCAGTGCTCAGGGATGGGAGACCCAGTACTTC. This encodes CSAQGWETQYF.

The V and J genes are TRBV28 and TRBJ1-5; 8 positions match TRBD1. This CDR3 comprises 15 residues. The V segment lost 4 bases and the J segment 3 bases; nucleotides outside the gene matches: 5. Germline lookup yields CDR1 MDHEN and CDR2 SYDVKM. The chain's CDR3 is CASSSGQEINQPQHF. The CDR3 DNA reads TGTGCCAGCAGTTCGGGACAGGAGATCAATCAGCCCCAGCATTTT.

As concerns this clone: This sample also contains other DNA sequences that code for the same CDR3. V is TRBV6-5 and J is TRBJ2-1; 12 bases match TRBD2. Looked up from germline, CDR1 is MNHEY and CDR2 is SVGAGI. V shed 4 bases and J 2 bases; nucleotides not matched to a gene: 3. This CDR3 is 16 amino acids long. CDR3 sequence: CASSSLAGGPYNEQFF. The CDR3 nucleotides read TGTGCCAGCAGTTCCCTAGCGGGGGGGCCCTACAATGAGCAGTTCTTC.

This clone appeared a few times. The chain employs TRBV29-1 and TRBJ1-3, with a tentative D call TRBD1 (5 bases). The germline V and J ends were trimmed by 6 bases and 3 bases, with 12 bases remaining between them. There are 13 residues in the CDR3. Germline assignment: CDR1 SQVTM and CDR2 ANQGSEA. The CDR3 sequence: CSVWGDVGNTIYF. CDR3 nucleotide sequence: TGCAGCGTCTGGGGGGACGTTGGAAACACCATATATTTT. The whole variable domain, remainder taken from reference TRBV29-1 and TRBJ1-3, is SAVISQKPSRDICQRGTSLTIQCQVDSQVTMMFWYRQQPGQSLTLIATANQGSEATYESGFVIDKFPISRPNLTFSTLTVSNMSPEDSSIYLCSVWGDVGNTIYFGEGSWLTVV.

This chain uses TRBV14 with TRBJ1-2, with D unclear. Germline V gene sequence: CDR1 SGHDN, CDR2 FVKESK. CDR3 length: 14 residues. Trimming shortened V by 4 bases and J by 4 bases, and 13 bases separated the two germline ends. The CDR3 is CASSPTILGYGYTF. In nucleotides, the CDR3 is TGTGCCAGCAGCCCTACCATACTCGGCTATGGCTACACCTTC. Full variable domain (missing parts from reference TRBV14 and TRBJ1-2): EAGVTQFPSHSVIEKGQTVTLRCDPISGHDNLYWYRRVMGKEIKFLLHFVKESKQDESGMPNNRFLAERTGGTYSTLKVQPAELEDSGVYFCASSPTILGYGYTFGSGTRLTVV.

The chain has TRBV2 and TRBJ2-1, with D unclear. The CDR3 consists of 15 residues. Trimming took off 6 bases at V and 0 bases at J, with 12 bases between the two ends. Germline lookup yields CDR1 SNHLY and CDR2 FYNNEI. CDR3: CASRAKRGSYNEQFF. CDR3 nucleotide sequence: TGTGCCAGCAGGGCCAAGCGAGGCTCCTACAATGAGCAGTTCTTC.

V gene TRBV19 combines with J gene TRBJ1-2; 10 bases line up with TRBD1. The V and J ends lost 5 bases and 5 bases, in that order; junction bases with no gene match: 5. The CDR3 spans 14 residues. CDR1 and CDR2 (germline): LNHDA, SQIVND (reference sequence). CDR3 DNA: TGTGCCAGTAGTGTCGGGACAGGGGATTATGGCTACACCTTC. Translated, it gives CASSVGTGDYGYTF.

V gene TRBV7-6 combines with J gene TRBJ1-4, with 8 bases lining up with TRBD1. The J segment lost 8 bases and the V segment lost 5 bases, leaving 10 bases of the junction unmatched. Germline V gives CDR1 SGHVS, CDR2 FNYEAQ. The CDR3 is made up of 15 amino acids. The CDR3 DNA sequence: TGTGCCAGCAGCCCGTACAGGGGGACGAGGGAAAAACTGTTTTTT. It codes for CASSPYRGTREKLFF.

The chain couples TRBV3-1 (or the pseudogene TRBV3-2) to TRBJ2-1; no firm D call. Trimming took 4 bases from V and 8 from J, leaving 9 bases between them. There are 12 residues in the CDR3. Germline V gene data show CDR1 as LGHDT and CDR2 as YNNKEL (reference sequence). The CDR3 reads CASSRYYDEQFF. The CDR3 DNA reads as TGTGCCAGCAGCCGGTACTATGATGAGCAGTTCTTC.

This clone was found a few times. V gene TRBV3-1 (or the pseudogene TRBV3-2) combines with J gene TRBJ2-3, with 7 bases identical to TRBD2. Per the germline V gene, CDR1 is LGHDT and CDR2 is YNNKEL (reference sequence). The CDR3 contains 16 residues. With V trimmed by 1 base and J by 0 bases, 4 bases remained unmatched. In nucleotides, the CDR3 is TGTGCCAGCAGCCAAGGGGGGGGACTTAGCACAGATACGCAGTATTTT. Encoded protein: CASSQGGGLSTDTQYF.

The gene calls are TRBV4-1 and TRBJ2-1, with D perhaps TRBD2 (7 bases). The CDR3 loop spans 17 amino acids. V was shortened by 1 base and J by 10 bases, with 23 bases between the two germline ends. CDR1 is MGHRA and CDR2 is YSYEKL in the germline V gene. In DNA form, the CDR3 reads TGCGCCAGCAGCCAAGCAGTCGGGGGGCTGGCATACGGGGAGCAGTTCTTC. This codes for CASSQAVGGLAYGEQFF.

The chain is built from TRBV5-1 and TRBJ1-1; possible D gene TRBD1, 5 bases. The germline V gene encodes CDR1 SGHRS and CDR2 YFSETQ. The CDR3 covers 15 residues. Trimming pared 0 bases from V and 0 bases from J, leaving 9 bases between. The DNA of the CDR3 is TGCGCCAGCAGCTTGGATCGGGGGATGAACACTGAAGCTTTCTTT. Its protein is CASSLDRGMNTEAFF.

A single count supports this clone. DNA for the CDR3: TGTGCCTGGGTGGGGAGACAGGAGGATTCACCCCTCCACTTT. It translates to CAWVGRQEDSPLHF. V gene TRBV30 combines with J gene TRBJ1-6, with D possibly being TRBD1 (6 bases). The CDR3 length is 14 residues. CDR1 GTSNPN and CDR2 SVGIG come from the germline V gene (reference sequence). V was cut by 5 bases and J by 8 bases, with 16 bases left in between.

The CDR3 bases are TGTGCCAGCTCCCCGGACAGGATGAGGGAGCAGTACGTC. It codes for CASSPDRMREQYV. This sequence joins TRBV18 and TRBJ2-7; 7 bases match TRBD1. This CDR3 has 13 amino acids. Trimming at V came to 6 bases and at J to 7 bases, leaving 9 bases not matched to a gene. The germline V gene has CDR1 KGHSH and CDR2 LQKENI.

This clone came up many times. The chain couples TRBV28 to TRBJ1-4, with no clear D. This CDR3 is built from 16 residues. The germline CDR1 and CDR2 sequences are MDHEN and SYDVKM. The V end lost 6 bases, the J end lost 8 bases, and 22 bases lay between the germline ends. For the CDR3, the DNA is TGTGCCAGCAGCCGTAATTGGGCCCTAAGGCACGAAAAACTGTTTTTT. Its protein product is CASSRNWALRHEKLFF. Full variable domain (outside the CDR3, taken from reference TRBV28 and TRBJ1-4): DVKVTQSSRYLVKRTGEKVFLECVQDMDHENMFWYRQDPGLGLRLIYFSYDVKMKEKGDIPEGYSVSREKKERFSLILESASTNQTSMYLCASSRNWALRHEKLFFGSGTQLSVL.

CDR3 sequence: CASSQGGRDTFSYNQPQHF. Written as DNA, the CDR3 is TGTGCCAGCAGCCAAGGAGGTAGGGACACATTCTCTTATAATCAGCCCCAGCATTTT. The chain carries TRBV3-1 (or the pseudogene TRBV3-2) and TRBJ1-5; D is possibly TRBD1 (6 bases). This CDR3 comprises 19 residues. V gave up 1 base and J gave up 4 bases, with 23 bases separating them. Germline V gene data show CDR1 as LGHDT and CDR2 as YNNKEL (reference sequence).

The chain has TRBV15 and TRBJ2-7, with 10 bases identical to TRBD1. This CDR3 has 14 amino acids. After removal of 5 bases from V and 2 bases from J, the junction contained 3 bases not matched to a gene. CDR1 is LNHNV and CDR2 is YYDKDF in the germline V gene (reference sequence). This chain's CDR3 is CATSVGTGAYEQYF. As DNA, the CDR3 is TGTGCCACCAGCGTTGGGACAGGGGCCTACGAGCAGTACTTC.

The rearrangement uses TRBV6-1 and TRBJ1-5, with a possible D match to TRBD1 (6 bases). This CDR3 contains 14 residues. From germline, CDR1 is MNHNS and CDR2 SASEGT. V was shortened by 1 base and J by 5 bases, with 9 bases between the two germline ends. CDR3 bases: TGTGCCAGCAGTGAAGAACAGGGCTATCAGCCCCAGCATTTT. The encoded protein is CASSEEQGYQPQHF.

Here the CDR3 reads CASSEAGQGNGYTF. CDR3 sequence (DNA): TGTGCCAGTAGTGAAGCGGGACAGGGGAATGGCTACACCTTC. The gene calls are TRBV19 and TRBJ1-2, with TRBD1 identical over 10 bases. V was clipped by 5 bases and J by 6 bases; unmatched bases: 6. The CDR3 consists of 14 residues. Germline lookup yields CDR1 LNHDA and CDR2 SQIVND (reference sequence). Using reference TRBV19 and TRBJ1-2 for the parts outside the CDR3, the full variable domain is DGGITQSPKYLFRKEGQNVTLSCEQNLNHDAMYWYRQDPGQGLRLIYYSQIVNDFQKGDIAEGYSVSREKKESFPLTVTSAQKNPTAFYLCASSEAGQGNGYTFGSGTRLTVV.

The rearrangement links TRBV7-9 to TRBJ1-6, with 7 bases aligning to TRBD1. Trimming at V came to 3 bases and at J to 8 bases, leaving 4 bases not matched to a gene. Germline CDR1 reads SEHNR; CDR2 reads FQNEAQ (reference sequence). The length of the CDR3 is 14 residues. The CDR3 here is CASSFGTADSPLHF. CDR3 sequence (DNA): TGTGCCAGCAGCTTCGGGACAGCAGATTCACCCCTCCACTTT.